The 15 T cell receptor beta chains below were found in one sample sequenced in a study of control samples from healthy donors and cancer patients. Libraries were prepared by immunoSEQ multiplex PCR; TCRdb keeps only in-frame clonotypes and omits some of them. The table records 60,000 to 95,000 clones, 84% of them present only once. Specimen: blood. These receptors came from a middle-aged man in good health.

This chain connects TRBV6-2 or TRBV6-3 to TRBJ2-5; no clear D gene. Trimming removed 1 base from V and 5 bases from J, with 14 bases in between. This CDR3 has 15 amino acids. Germline V gives CDR1 MNHEY, CDR2 SVGEGT. The CDR3 reads CASSYFRTARETQYF. CDR3 bases: TGTGCCAGCAGTTACTTTAGAACAGCGCGGGAGACCCAGTACTTC.

The V gene is TRBV28, the J gene TRBJ2-1, with a possible D match to TRBD2 (6 bases). CDR1 MDHEN and CDR2 SYDVKM come from the germline V gene. The CDR3 totals 12 residues. Trimming stripped 4 bases from V and 15 bases from J, with 16 bases between. CDR3 sequence: CASSSAGRIRFF. CDR3 in DNA: TGTGCCAGCAGTTCCGCCGGGAGAATCCGGTTCTTC.

The gene calls are TRBV6-5 and TRBJ2-3; D possibly corresponds to TRBD1 (6 bases). The CDR3 covers 15 residues. The V end lost 2 bases, the J end lost 3 bases, and 12 bases lay between the germline ends. Germline CDR1 and CDR2: MNHEY and SVGAGI. CDR3 protein: CASSYRQGWTDTQYF. As DNA, the CDR3 is TGTGCCAGCAGTTACCGCCAGGGGTGGACAGATACGCAGTATTTT.

This chain uses TRBV30 with TRBJ1-1; D call uncertain. CDR1 is GTSNPN and CDR2 is SVGIG in the germline V gene (reference sequence). CDR3 size: 14 residues. Trimming stripped 4 bases from V and 4 bases from J, with 16 bases between. In DNA, the CDR3 is TGTGCCTGGACTGAGGCCCCGGGCGGCACTGAAGCTTTCTTT. Amino acid sequence: CAWTEAPGGTEAFF.

CDR3 sequence (DNA): TGTGCCAGCAGTTATGGGCCCGCCGCTCTGACGCCCCAGCATTTT. It codes for CASSYGPAALTPQHF. The chain links TRBV6-6 to TRBJ1-5; D remains unclear. The CDR3 runs 15 residues. Trimming took off 3 bases at V and 9 bases at J, with 18 bases between the two ends. Per the germline V gene, CDR1 is MNHNY and CDR2 is SVGAGI (reference sequence).

V and J are TRBV6-2 or TRBV6-3 and TRBJ1-5; D is undetermined. The germline V and J ends were trimmed by 6 bases and 0 bases, with 6 bases remaining between them. From germline, CDR1 is MNHEY and CDR2 SVGEGT. This CDR3 has 13 amino acids. CDR3 DNA: TGTGCCAGCAGCGACCTTAGCAATCAGCCCCAGCATTTT. Protein product: CASSDLSNQPQHF.

The rearrangement joins TRBV5-1 to TRBJ2-3; TRBD2 might be the D (5 bases). V was shortened by 4 bases and J by 5 bases, with 11 bases between the two germline ends. CDR3 length: 13 amino acids. Germline V gives CDR1 SGHRS, CDR2 YFSETQ. The chain's CDR3 is CASSPGVGDTQYF. In nucleotides, the CDR3 is TGCGCCAGCAGCCCCGGGGTGGGAGATACGCAGTATTTT.

This chain uses TRBV27 with TRBJ2-7; 7 nucleotides line up with TRBD2. From germline, CDR1 is MNHEY and CDR2 SMNVEV (reference sequence). Germline trimming cut 7 bases from V and 3 bases from J; bases unmatched to any gene: 9. The CDR3 loop spans 14 amino acids. CDR3 nucleotides: TGTGCCAGCAACAAACTAGCGACGCGCTACGAGCAGTACTTC. Translated: CASNKLATRYEQYF.

The chain combines TRBV9 with TRBJ2-1; possible D gene TRBD2, 5 bases. The germline CDR1 and CDR2 sequences are SGDLS and YYNGEE. V dropped 0 bases and J dropped 7 bases, with 8 bases sitting between them. The CDR3 is 13 residues long. The CDR3 is CASSVGRLNEQFF. The CDR3 DNA reads TGTGCCAGCAGCGTAGGGAGGTTGAATGAGCAGTTCTTC.

V usage is TRBV5-1 and J usage is TRBJ2-6; D possibly corresponds to TRBD1 (6 bases). Germline CDR1 reads SGHRS; CDR2 reads YFSETQ. The CDR3 is made up of 18 amino acids. The ends were cut back, 4 bases at V and 0 bases at J, with 17 bases in the middle. This CDR3 reads CASSQLRTANSGANVLTF. The CDR3 DNA is TGCGCCAGCAGCCAACTTCGGACAGCAAACTCTGGGGCCAACGTCCTGACTTTC.

This clone came up once. The chain links TRBV2 to TRBJ1-2; no firm D call. V lost 6 bases to trimming and J lost 2 bases, with 16 bases between them. CDR3 length: 15 residues. Germline V gene sequence: CDR1 SNHLY, CDR2 FYNNEI. The DNA for the CDR3 is TGTGCCAGCAGGCCCATCCCTGGGAGCAACTATGGCTACACCTTC. This sequence encodes CASRPIPGSNYGYTF.

The J gene is TRBJ2-1, the V gene TRBV15; 15 bases fit TRBD2. The CDR3 has 16 amino acids. Germline CDR1 and CDR2: LNHNV and YYDKDF (reference sequence). The V and J ends lost 5 bases and 6 bases, in that order; junction bases with no gene match: 5. The CDR3 reads CATSPRGLAGGNEQFF. The DNA for the CDR3 is TGTGCCACCAGCCCCCGGGGACTAGCGGGAGGCAATGAGCAGTTCTTC.

The chain combines TRBV5-5 with TRBJ1-4; no reliable D call. Between the trimmed V and J ends, which lost 0 bases and 3 bases, there was a span of 9 bases. Germline values: CDR1 SGHKS, CDR2 YYEKEE (reference sequence). The CDR3 spans 15 residues. The CDR3 region is CASSLGPRSNEKLFF. The CDR3 region has the DNA TGTGCCAGCAGCTTGGGACCTCGGTCTAATGAAAAACTGTTTTTT.

The rearrangement uses TRBV18 and TRBJ1-6; no clear D gene. This CDR3 spans 18 amino acids. The germline CDR1 and CDR2 sequences are KGHSH and LQKENI. The V and J ends lost 2 bases and 0 bases respectively, with 14 bases between them. The CDR3 loop is CASSPTALQSSYNSPLHF. CDR3 DNA: TGTGCCAGCTCACCAACCGCCTTACAAAGCTCCTATAATTCACCCCTCCACTTT.

The J gene is TRBJ2-7, the V gene TRBV7-2; D is undetermined. Trimming shortened V by 4 bases and J by 2 bases, and 15 bases separated the two germline ends. CDR3 length: 15 residues. Germline values: CDR1 SGHTA, CDR2 FQGNSA. The CDR3 DNA reads TGTGCCAGCAGCTCCCCCTGGGCAGAAACCTACGAGCAGTACTTC. It encodes CASSSPWAETYEQYF.